Reported below is one T cell receptor beta chain. This specimen comes from a study of blood T cell repertoires in COVID-19. Whole-study context: There were acute and convalescent COVID-19 samples, and they came from the United States, Italy and Spain. Nucleic acid was either cDNA or gDNA, and it came from T cells, B-cell-depleted T cells, or PBMCs.

Enrolled during active infection, Seattle patients were then followed longitudinally. Authors' data handling: Estimation of nucleated cell counts was performed using reference gene primer amplification. Some clones are missing from TCRdb's copy, which holds only in-frame ones; the method was immunoSEQ multiplex PCR. The DNA gave D and trimming, while V, J and clone size come from that table. The sample contains some 200,000 clones, around 84% of which appear only once. This CDR3 has 14 residues. V shed 2 bases and J shed 4 bases, with 11 bases lying between them. Per the germline V gene, CDR1 is SEHNR and CDR2 is FQNEAQ (reference sequence).

This receptor was obtained from an elderly woman with COVID-19, enrolled during active disease. The rearrangement uses TRBV7-9 and TRBJ1-2; D remains unclear. Sequenced sample: peripheral blood. The CDR3 nucleotides read TGTGCCAGCAGCTTACTTGATACGGGCTATGGCTACACCTTC. Protein: CASSLLDTGYGYTF.